Each of the 12 T cell receptor beta chains below was sequenced from the same sample in a study of OX40 agonist ivuxolimab in advanced cancers. The table came from immunoSEQ multiplex PCR; TCRdb's copy has only in-frame clones and leaves some out. The sample lists some 73,000 clones; 80% to 90% were seen once. This specimen consisted of CD4+ or CD8+ T cells sorted from blood, obtained in a trial of the OX40 agonist ivuxolimab. These receptors originate from an adult with an advanced solid tumor such as melanoma, head and neck, liver or kidney cancer.

The V and J genes are TRBV7-9 and TRBJ2-5; no clear D gene. Germline CDR1 and CDR2: SEHNR and FQNEAQ (reference sequence). CDR3 length equals 14 residues. The V and J ends lost 1 base and 2 bases respectively, with 8 bases between them. The CDR3 nucleotides read TGTGCCAGCAGCTTAGTCTGGTCGCAAGAGACCCAGTACTTC. Translation: CASSLVWSQETQYF.

This sequence joins TRBV30 and TRBJ1-2; weak D call: TRBD1 (5 bases). Trimming stripped 3 bases from V and 6 bases from J, with 17 bases between. CDR1 is GTSNPN, CDR2 SVGIG, per germline (reference sequence). The CDR3 contains 14 residues. The CDR3 is CAWRIPGLVDGYTF. The CDR3 DNA follows: TGTGCCTGGAGAATACCAGGGTTGGTCGATGGCTACACCTTC.

The chain carries TRBV5-1 and TRBJ2-2; 7 bases agree with TRBD2. The CDR3 sequence is 18 residues long. V lost 0 bases and J lost 1; bases outside the gene matches: 9. Germline V gene data show CDR1 as SGHRS and CDR2 as YFSETQ. CDR3 amino acids: CASSLEWVGLQNTGELFF. The CDR3 bases are TGCGCCAGCAGCTTGGAATGGGTGGGACTACAGAACACCGGGGAGCTGTTTTTT.

The rearrangement uses TRBV6-5 and TRBJ2-2; no firm D call. The V end was cut by 0 bases, the J end by 4 bases, with 12 bases between. This CDR3 contains 16 residues. CDR1 is MNHEY and CDR2 is SVGAGI in the germline V gene. CDR3 amino acids: CASSYSKTGATGELFF. The DNA of the CDR3 is TGTGCCAGCAGTTACTCGAAAACGGGCGCCACCGGGGAGCTGTTTTTT.

This rearrangement joins TRBV7-9 to TRBJ2-3; D uncertain. The germline V and J ends were trimmed by 1 base and 2 bases, with 7 bases remaining between them. The germline V gene has CDR1 SEHNR and CDR2 FQNEAQ (reference sequence). This CDR3 has 14 residues. CDR3 sequence: CASSLGQNTDTQYF. CDR3 DNA: TGTGCCAGCAGCTTAGGACAAAACACAGATACGCAGTATTTT.

This clone was detected a few times. The rearrangement joins TRBV10-3 to TRBJ1-5, with D possibly TRBD1 on 5 matching bases. The CDR3 length is 14 residues. Germline V gives CDR1 ENHRY, CDR2 SYGVKD. Trimming took 6 bases from V and 4 from J, leaving 13 bases between them. The CDR3 loop reads CAISPGLTNQPQHF. The DNA of the CDR3 is TGTGCCATCAGCCCGGGACTGACAAATCAGCCCCAGCATTTT.

V and J are TRBV9 and TRBJ2-1; TRBD1 matches at 11 bases. The CDR3 length is 15 residues. V lost 3 bases and J lost 7; bases outside the gene matches: 6. In germline, CDR1 is SGDLS, CDR2 YYNGEE. CDR3 coding DNA: TGTGCCAGCAGCGCGGGACAGGGGGTGAGGAATGAGCAGTTCTTC. Protein: CASSAGQGVRNEQFF.

V usage is TRBV30 and J usage is TRBJ1-4; 9 bases are a match to TRBD1. Germline V gene lookup returns CDR1 GTSNPN and CDR2 SVGIG (reference sequence). The CDR3 spans 15 residues. The trim removed 7 bases at V and 8 bases at J, leaving 14 bases unmatched. The CDR3 sequence: CASPLDRGGGEKLFF. The CDR3 DNA reads TGTGCCTCCCCCTTGGACAGGGGAGGAGGCGAAAAACTGTTTTTT.

This chain connects TRBV4-3 to TRBJ2-3, with D tentatively TRBD2 (6 bases). The V and J ends lost 1 base and 2 bases respectively, with 13 bases between them. This CDR3 has 16 amino acids. Germline V lookup: CDR1 LGHNA, CDR2 YSLEER. The DNA of the CDR3 is TGCGCCAGCAGCCAAGGTTCGGGACTCTTCACAGATACGCAGTATTTT. Translation gives CASSQGSGLFTDTQYF.

V usage is TRBV19 and J usage is TRBJ2-2, with D possibly being TRBD1 (5 bases). Germline V gene lookup returns CDR1 LNHDA and CDR2 SQIVND (reference sequence). With 0 bases removed from V and 6 bases from J, the gap between germline ends came to 11 bases. The CDR3 contains 15 residues. CDR3: CASSIEGPGPGELFF. Written as DNA, the CDR3 is TGTGCCAGTAGTATAGAGGGGCCAGGGCCCGGGGAGCTGTTTTTT.

The CDR3: CAWTRDRGSTGYTF. As DNA, the CDR3 is TGTGCCTGGACCCGGGACAGGGGGTCTACTGGCTACACCTTC. The chain uses TRBV30 and TRBJ1-2, with 11 bases aligning to TRBD1. V shed 4 bases and J 7 bases; nucleotides not matched to a gene: 8. Germline V gene lookup returns CDR1 GTSNPN and CDR2 SVGIG (reference sequence). The CDR3 sequence is 14 residues long.

The V call is TRBV7-2, the J call TRBJ2-3; tentatively, D is TRBD1 or TRBD2 (5 bases each). Looked up from germline, CDR1 is SGHTA and CDR2 is FQGNSA. V was shortened by 4 bases and J by 4 bases, with 15 bases between the two germline ends. The CDR3 has 15 amino acids. This CDR3 is CASSSEGYFPDTQYF. CDR3 DNA sequence: TGTGCCAGCAGCTCAGAGGGGTACTTCCCAGATACGCAGTATTTT.